The 4 T cell receptor beta chains below come from one sample, sequenced in a study of T cells expressing NK-cell markers. TCRdb re-called the 5' RACE reads; one entry per CDR3 protein, DNA not given. The sample data list about 260,000 distinct CDR3 sequences. Sequenced: blood T cells: a sorted CD56 or NKG2C T cell subset, CD4+ or CD8+ T cells, or bulk PBMC T cells (not recorded which). Source of these receptors: a woman aged 18 to 75 in good health.

This chain uses TRBV7-8 with TRBJ2-6; no DNA is available, so the TRBD1 call from TCRdb remains unchecked. The V gene's germline CDR1 is SGHVS and CDR2 FQNEAQ. This CDR3 has 16 amino acids. This chain's CDR3 is CASSLGQGAGANVLTF. The full variable domain, with the rest looked up from reference TRBV7-8 and TRBJ2-6, is GAGVSQSPRYKVAKRGQDVALRCDPISGHVSLFWYQQALGQGPEFLTYFQNEAQLDKSGLPSDRFFAERPEGSVSTLKIQRTQQEDSAVYLCASSLGQGAGANVLTFGAGSRLTVL.

This chain links TRBV5-1 with TRBJ2-3; TCRdb calls TRBD1, which cannot be checked without DNA. The CDR3 has 17 residues. CDR1 is SGHRS and CDR2 is YFSETQ in the germline V gene. The CDR3 here is CTSSLAPTASATDTQYF.

J is TRBJ2-5 and V is TRBV7-2; TCRdb's D gene call, TRBD2, goes unchecked for lack of DNA. The CDR3 has 16 residues. The germline gives CDR1 SGHTA, CDR2 FQGNSA. CDR3 amino acids: CASSLVSAGLKETQYF.

The gene calls are TRBV5-1 and TRBJ1-1; no DNA is available, so the TRBD1 call from TCRdb remains unchecked. CDR1 and CDR2 (germline): SGHRS, YFSETQ. CDR3 length: 14 amino acids. The chain's CDR3 is CASSAAGEGTEAFF.